These 27 T cell receptor beta chains were sequenced from one sample in a study of metastatic and nonmetastatic thyroid tumors. TCRdb reanalyzed the PCR reads via MiXCR. The data hold nearly 35,000 clones, with approximately 17% observed a single time. Among the patients, none had received any treatment before thyroid surgery. The source material was blood. Receptor source: a female donor with papillary thyroid cancer or a benign thyroid nodule (not recorded which). Some clones in this sample may be carry-over from other donors' samples.

For this clone: A junction end diverges from the germline sequence, so it may reflect a read error. The chain couples TRBV6-1 to TRBJ2-2, with a tentative D call TRBD2 (5 bases). Germline V CDR1 and CDR2: MNHNS, SASEGT. This CDR3 has 14 residues. CDR3 residues: CASSSGSDTGDLFF. As DNA, the CDR3 is TGTGCCAGCAGCTCCGGCTCTGACACCGGGGATCTGTTTTTT.

The chain carries TRBV18 and TRBJ2-3, with D maybe TRBD2 (5 bases). Germline V gives CDR1 KGHSH, CDR2 LQKENI. The V gene lost 4 bases and the J gene lost 0 bases, with 11 bases spanning the gap. This CDR3 region has 15 residues. The CDR3 reads CASSLGPSSTDTQYF. The DNA for the CDR3 is TGTGCCAGCTCACTAGGGCCTAGCAGCACAGATACGCAGTATTTT.

This clone has at least ten counts. This CDR3 is CASSYSSPGNYGYTF. CDR3 nucleotide sequence: TGTGCCAGCAGTTACTCGAGTCCGGGAAACTATGGCTACACCTTC. The rearrangement joins TRBV6-5 to TRBJ1-2; D remains ambiguous. Germline values: CDR1 MNHEY, CDR2 SVGAGI. V lost 0 bases to trimming and J lost 2 bases, with 10 bases between them. The CDR3 covers 15 residues.

This clone is medium-sized (0.01 to 0.1%) by share. The V gene is TRBV2, the J gene TRBJ2-7; D is ambiguous. Germline CDR1 SNHLY, CDR2 FYNNEI. The CDR3 has 14 residues. Trimming stripped 1 base from V and 2 bases from J, with 9 bases between. CDR3 sequence: CASSEEQPAYEQYF. CDR3 sequence (DNA): TGTGCCAGCAGTGAAGAACAGCCGGCCTACGAGCAGTACTTC.

This clone is medium-sized by share. The junction departs from the called germline gene at one end, perhaps through a read error. The chain recombines TRBV6-1 with TRBJ2-1; no clear D. The CDR3 totals 11 residues. The germline CDR1 and CDR2 sequences are MNHNS and SASEGT. In nucleotides, the CDR3 is TGTGCCACCGCGTACTACCATGAGCAGTTCTTC. Translated, it gives CATAYYHEQFF.

This clone came up many times. V and J are TRBV25-1 and TRBJ2-5; tentative D call: TRBD1 (6 bases). From germline, CDR1 is MGHDK and CDR2 SYGVNS. This CDR3 has 15 amino acids. Trimming removed 2 bases from V and 1 base from J, with 11 bases in between. This chain's CDR3 is CASSEGGIVQETQYF. As DNA, the CDR3 is TGTGCCAGCAGTGAAGGGGGCATCGTCCAAGAGACCCAGTACTTC.

This clone was recorded many times. The chain carries TRBV20-1 and TRBJ2-3, with 12 bases aligning to TRBD2. Per the germline V gene, CDR1 is DFQATT and CDR2 is SNEGSKA (reference sequence). V was pared by 4 bases and J by 6 bases, with 11 bases of the junction left unmatched. The CDR3 extends over 16 amino acids. The CDR3 coding sequence is TGCAGTGCTACACCGACTAGCGGGAGAGGTATGGATACGCAGTATTTT. This encodes CSATPTSGRGMDTQYF.

This clone was observed a handful of times. V usage is TRBV6-1 and J usage is TRBJ1-3; D is unclear. Germline lookup yields CDR1 MNHNS and CDR2 SASEGT. V was trimmed by 5 bases and J by 3 bases, leaving 11 bases between them. The CDR3 runs 14 residues. The CDR3 spells CASSNLGGGNTIYF. The CDR3 nucleotides are TGTGCCAGCAGTAATCTTGGAGGTGGAAACACCATATATTTT.

The chain uses TRBV13 and TRBJ2-1; tentative D call: TRBD2 (6 bases). Germline V CDR1 and CDR2: PRHDT, FYEKMQ (reference sequence). The V end lost 4 bases, the J end lost 7 bases, and 23 bases lay between the germline ends. CDR3 length: 17 residues. The chain's CDR3 is CASSSRPWAEGQNEQFF. CDR3 nucleotide sequence: TGTGCCAGCAGCTCACGCCCCTGGGCGGAGGGTCAAAATGAGCAGTTCTTC.

With respect to this clone: One junction end does not reproduce the germline sequence, and a read error may be involved. This chain connects TRBV6-5 to TRBJ2-2; weak D call: TRBD2 (5 bases). Per germline, CDR1 MNHEY and CDR2 SVGAGI. The CDR3 runs 18 residues. This chain's CDR3 is CVSSRTPLAFANTGELFF. CDR3 bases: TGTGTCAGCAGTCGGACTCCGCTAGCCTTCGCGAACACCGGGGAGCTGTTTTTT.

There are many counts of this clone. The chain uses TRBV4-2 and TRBJ2-2; TRBD1 agrees at 8 bases. V trimming: 4 bases; J trimming: 7 bases; junction bases outside the gene matches: 14. CDR3 length: 17 residues. The germline V gene has CDR1 LGHNA and CDR2 YNFKEQ. CDR3 in amino acids: CASSRRPRTGSDGELFF. CDR3 in DNA: TGTGCCAGCAGCCGGCGACCTAGGACAGGGTCCGACGGGGAGCTGTTTTTT.

This clone was found many times. The J gene is TRBJ1-2, the V gene TRBV7-2; D unresolved. The CDR3 length is 15 residues. CDR1 and CDR2 (germline): SGHTA, FQGNSA. Trimming left V 1 base short and J 5 bases short, with 14 bases between. The chain's CDR3 is CASSLGVGFRYGYTF. The CDR3 DNA reads as TGTGCCAGCAGCTTAGGGGTAGGGTTCCGATATGGCTACACCTTC.

This clone was recorded at least ten times. The chain links TRBV7-2 to TRBJ2-1, with no clear D. Germline-derived CDR1 and CDR2 are SGHTA and FQGNSA. V gave up 0 bases and J gave up 2 bases, with 11 bases separating them. This CDR3 is 16 amino acids long. In DNA form, the CDR3 reads TGTGCCAGCAGCTTAGCGGTTGGCCGGACCTACAATGAGCAGTTCTTC. This sequence encodes CASSLAVGRTYNEQFF.

With respect to this clone: Just one base apart from a much larger clone, this may be a read error. The same CDR3 is also encoded by other DNA sequences in this sample. The chain has TRBV30 and TRBJ2-5; D is ambiguous. Trimming cost V 0 bases and J 5 bases, with 16 bases left between them. The CDR3 length is 15 residues. Per the germline V gene, CDR1 is GTSNPN and CDR2 is SVGIG (reference sequence). CDR3 sequence (DNA): TGTGCCTGGAGTGTACGTGCGAGCCTCGGCGAGACCCAGTACTTC. It specifies CAWSVRASLGETQYF.

By frequency in the sample, this clone is medium-sized. The chain joins TRBV6-1 to TRBJ2-5; D not resolved. The CDR3 has 12 amino acids. Per germline, CDR1 MNHNS and CDR2 SASEGT. The V and J ends lost 7 bases and 3 bases respectively, with 9 bases between them. The CDR3 reads CASKQSEETQYF. For the CDR3, the DNA is TGTGCCAGCAAGCAGTCCGAAGAGACCCAGTACTTC.

Worth noting for this clone: One end of the junction fails to match germline, which may point to a read error. This chain uses TRBV6-2 or TRBV6-3 with TRBJ2-7; the match to TRBD2 covers 7 bases. Germline V gene sequence: CDR1 MNHEY, CDR2 SVGEGT. This CDR3 spans 15 amino acids. As DNA, the CDR3 is TGTGCGAGCAGTAACGCGGCCAGCGGGACCTACGAGCAGTACTTC. Encoded protein: CASSNAASGTYEQYF.

CDR3 in amino acids: CASIPWTLTNTGELFF. DNA for the CDR3: TGTGCCAGCATCCCCTGGACACTAACGAACACCGGGGAGCTGTTTTTT. V is TRBV6-2 or TRBV6-3 and J is TRBJ2-2; D is possibly TRBD1 (5 bases). Trimming cost V 7 bases and J 0 bases, with 15 bases left between them. The CDR3 is 16 amino acids. CDR1 is MNHEY and CDR2 is SVGEGT in the germline V gene.

At least ten counts were recorded for this clone. The chain carries TRBV5-1 and TRBJ2-3; D remains unclear. The length of the CDR3 is 17 residues. The V gene lost 1 base and the J gene lost 0 bases, with 15 bases spanning the gap. Germline CDR1 SGHRS, CDR2 YFSETQ. CDR3 in amino acids: CASSLSVSRHSTDTQYF. CDR3 sequence (DNA): TGCGCCAGCAGCTTGTCTGTTAGCAGGCATAGCACAGATACGCAGTATTTT.

This clone was seen ten or more times. The rearrangement joins TRBV7-6 to TRBJ2-7; 12 bases agree with TRBD2. The CDR3 is 17 amino acids. The junction had 7 bases not matched to a gene; V was cut back by 2 bases and J by 2 bases. Germline values: CDR1 SGHVS, CDR2 FNYEAQ. For the CDR3, the DNA is TGTGCCAGCAGCTTAAACCTTCTAGCGGGAGGGACCTACGAGCAGTACTTC. Amino acid sequence: CASSLNLLAGGTYEQYF.

A remark on this clone: One end of the junction does not line up with germline, which may come from a read error. The rearrangement links TRBV5-1 to TRBJ2-5; no definite D call. This CDR3 contains 14 residues. Germline V gene sequence: CDR1 SGHRS, CDR2 YFSETQ. The CDR3 coding sequence is TGTGCCAGCAGATTCAGAAGCCTCCAAGAGACCCAGTACTTC. It translates to CASRFRSLQETQYF.

This clone has at least ten counts. This rearrangement joins TRBV12-3 or TRBV12-4 to TRBJ2-3; no definite D call. Trimming pared 5 bases from V and 0 bases from J, leaving 12 bases between. The CDR3 covers 15 residues. The CDR3 DNA reads as TGTGCCAGCAGTAACACCGGGTCTAGCACAGATACGCAGTATTTT. Translating gives CASSNTGSSTDTQYF.

This clone was detected ten times or more. V and J are TRBV5-8 and TRBJ2-1; TRBD2 matches 12 bases. The V and J ends lost 1 base and 7 bases, in that order; junction bases with no gene match: 15. This CDR3 has 19 residues. Looked up from germline, CDR1 is SGHTS and CDR2 is YDEGEE. In DNA form, the CDR3 reads TGTGCCAGCAGCTTGTACCCCTCGACTAGCGGGAGCTCTCTTAATGAGCAGTTCTTC. Translated: CASSLYPSTSGSSLNEQFF. The complete variable domain, with remaining parts taken from reference TRBV5-8 and TRBJ2-1, reads EAGVTQSPTHLIKTRGQQATLRCSPISGHTSVYWYQQALGLGLQFLLWYDEGEERNRGNFPPRFSGRQFPNYSSELNVNALELEDSALYLCASSLYPSTSGSSLNEQFFGPGTRLTVL.

The table lists this clone with many counts. The chain uses TRBV12-3 or TRBV12-4 and TRBJ1-1; no clear D. Trimming took 10 bases from V and 2 from J, leaving 8 bases between them. This CDR3 has 11 residues. Written as DNA, the CDR3 is TGTGCCACCCGAAAAAACACTGAAGCTTTCTTT. This gives the protein CATRKNTEAFF.

At least ten counts were recorded for this clone. The chain links TRBV20-1 to TRBJ2-1; D is perhaps TRBD1 or TRBD2 (5 bases each). V was clipped by 2 bases and J by 9 bases, with 17 bases between them. The CDR3 runs 14 residues. The germline V gene encodes CDR1 DFQATT and CDR2 SNEGSKA (reference sequence). The CDR3 loop is CSARIWGVGTEQFF. The CDR3 DNA sequence: TGCAGTGCTAGAATTTGGGGAGTAGGGACTGAGCAGTTCTTC.

V is TRBV6-4 and J is TRBJ2-1, with 7 nucleotides matching TRBD2. J lost 4 bases, V lost 0 bases, and 3 bases had no gene match. The germline V gene has CDR1 MRHNA and CDR2 SNTAGT. This CDR3 is 15 amino acids long. CDR3 protein: CASSDSGGGYNEQFF. The CDR3 bases are TGTGCCAGCAGTGACTCGGGCGGGGGATACAATGAGCAGTTCTTC.

J is TRBJ1-1 and V is TRBV12-3 or TRBV12-4, with 7 bases identical to TRBD1. The V segment lost 6 bases and the J segment 3 bases; nucleotides outside the gene matches: 7. The CDR3 totals 14 residues. CDR3 DNA sequence: TGTGCCAGCAGCGAGACAGGGTTGCACACTGAAGCTTTCTTT. Translation gives CASSETGLHTEAFF.

A note on this clone: One junction end does not reproduce the germline sequence, and a read error may be involved. The gene calls are TRBV24-1 and TRBJ1-5, with D perhaps TRBD1 (5 bases). The CDR3 has 15 residues. The germline V gene has CDR1 KGHDR and CDR2 SFDVKD. CDR3: CATSDDRAGNKPQHF. CDR3 sequence (DNA): TGTGCCACCAGTGACGACAGAGCGGGCAATAAGCCCCAGCATTTT.